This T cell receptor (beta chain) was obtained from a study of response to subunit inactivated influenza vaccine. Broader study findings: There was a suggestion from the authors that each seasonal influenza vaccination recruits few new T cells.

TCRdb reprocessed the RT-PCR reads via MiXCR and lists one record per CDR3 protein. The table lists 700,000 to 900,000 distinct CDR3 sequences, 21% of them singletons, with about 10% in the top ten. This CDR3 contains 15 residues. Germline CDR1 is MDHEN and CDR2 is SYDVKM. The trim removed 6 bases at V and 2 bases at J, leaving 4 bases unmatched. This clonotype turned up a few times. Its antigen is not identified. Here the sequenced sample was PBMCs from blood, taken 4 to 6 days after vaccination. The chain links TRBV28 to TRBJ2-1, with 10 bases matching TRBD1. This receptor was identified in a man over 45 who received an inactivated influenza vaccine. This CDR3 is CASRSGTGAYNEQFF. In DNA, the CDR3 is TGTGCCAGCAGATCCGGGACAGGGGCCTACAATGAGCAGTTCTTC.